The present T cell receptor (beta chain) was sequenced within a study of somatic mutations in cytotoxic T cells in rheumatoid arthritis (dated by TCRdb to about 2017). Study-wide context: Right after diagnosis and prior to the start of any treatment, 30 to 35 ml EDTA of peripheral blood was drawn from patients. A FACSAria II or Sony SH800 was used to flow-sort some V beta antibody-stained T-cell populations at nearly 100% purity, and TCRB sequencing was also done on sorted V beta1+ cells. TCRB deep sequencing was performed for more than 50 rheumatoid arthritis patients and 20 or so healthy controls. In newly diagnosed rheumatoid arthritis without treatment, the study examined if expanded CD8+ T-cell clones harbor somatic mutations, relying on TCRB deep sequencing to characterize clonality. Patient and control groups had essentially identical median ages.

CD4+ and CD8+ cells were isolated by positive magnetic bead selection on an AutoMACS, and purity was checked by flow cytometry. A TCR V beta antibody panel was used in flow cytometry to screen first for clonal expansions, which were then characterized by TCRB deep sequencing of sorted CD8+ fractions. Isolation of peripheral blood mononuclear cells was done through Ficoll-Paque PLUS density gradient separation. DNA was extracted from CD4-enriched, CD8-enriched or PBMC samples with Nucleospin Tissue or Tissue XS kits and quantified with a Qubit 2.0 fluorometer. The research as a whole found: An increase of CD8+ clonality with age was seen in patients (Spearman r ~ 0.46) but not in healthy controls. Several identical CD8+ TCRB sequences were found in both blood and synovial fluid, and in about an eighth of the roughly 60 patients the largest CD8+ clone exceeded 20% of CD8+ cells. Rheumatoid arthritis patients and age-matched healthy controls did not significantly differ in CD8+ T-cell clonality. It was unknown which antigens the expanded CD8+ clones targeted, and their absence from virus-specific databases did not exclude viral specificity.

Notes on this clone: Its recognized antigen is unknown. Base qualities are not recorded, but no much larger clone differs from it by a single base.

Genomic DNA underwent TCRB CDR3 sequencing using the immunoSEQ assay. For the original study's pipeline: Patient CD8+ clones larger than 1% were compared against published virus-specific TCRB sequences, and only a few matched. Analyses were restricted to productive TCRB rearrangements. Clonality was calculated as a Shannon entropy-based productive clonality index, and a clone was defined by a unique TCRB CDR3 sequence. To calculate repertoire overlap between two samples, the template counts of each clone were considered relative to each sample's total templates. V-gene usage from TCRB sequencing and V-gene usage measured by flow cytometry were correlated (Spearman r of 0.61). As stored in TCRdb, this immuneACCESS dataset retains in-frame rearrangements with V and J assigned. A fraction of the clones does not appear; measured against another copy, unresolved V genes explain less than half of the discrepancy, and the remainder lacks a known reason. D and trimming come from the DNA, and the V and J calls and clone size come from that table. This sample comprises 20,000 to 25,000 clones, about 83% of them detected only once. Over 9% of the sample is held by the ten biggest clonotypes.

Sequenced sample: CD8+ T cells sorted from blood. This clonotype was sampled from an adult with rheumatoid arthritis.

This receptor carries the CDR3 CASSTGTGSSYNEQFF. The bases are TGCGCCAGCAGCACCGGGACAGGGAGCTCCTACAATGAGCAGTTCTTC. This chain is built from TRBV4-1 and TRBJ2-1; 9 junctional bases match TRBD1. In the germline V gene, CDR1 corresponds to MGHRA and CDR2 to YSYEKL. The germline V and J ends show losses of 5 bases and 0 bases respectively, and no gene match explains 5 bases of the junction. The CDR3 numbers 16 residues from cysteine through phenylalanine. The kept DNA is CDR3 alone, 48 bases in frame from the first base.